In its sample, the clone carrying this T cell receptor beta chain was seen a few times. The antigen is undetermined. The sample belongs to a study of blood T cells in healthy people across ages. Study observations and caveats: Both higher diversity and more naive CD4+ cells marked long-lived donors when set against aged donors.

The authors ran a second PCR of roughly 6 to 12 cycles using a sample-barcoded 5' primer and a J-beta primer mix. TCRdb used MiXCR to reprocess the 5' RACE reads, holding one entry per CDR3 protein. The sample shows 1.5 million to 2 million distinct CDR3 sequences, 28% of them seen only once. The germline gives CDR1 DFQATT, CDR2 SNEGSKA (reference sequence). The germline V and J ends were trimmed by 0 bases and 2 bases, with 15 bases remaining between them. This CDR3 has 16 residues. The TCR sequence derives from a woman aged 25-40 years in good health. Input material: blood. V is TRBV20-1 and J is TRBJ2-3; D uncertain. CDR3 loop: CSAREVSESSTDTQYF. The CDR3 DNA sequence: TGCAGTGCTAGAGAAGTTTCGGAATCCTCCACAGATACGCAGTATTTT.